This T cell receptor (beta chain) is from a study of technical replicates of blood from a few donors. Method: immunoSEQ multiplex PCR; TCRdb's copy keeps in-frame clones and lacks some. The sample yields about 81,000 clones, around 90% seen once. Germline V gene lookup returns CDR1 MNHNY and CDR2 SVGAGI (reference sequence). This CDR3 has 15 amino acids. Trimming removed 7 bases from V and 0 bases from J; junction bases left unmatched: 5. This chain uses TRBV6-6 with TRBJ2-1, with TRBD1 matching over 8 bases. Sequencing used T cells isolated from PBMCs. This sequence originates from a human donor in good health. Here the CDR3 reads CASILQGGSYNEQFF. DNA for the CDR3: TGTGCCAGCATTCTACAGGGGGGCTCCTACAATGAGCAGTTCTTC.